Sequencing of this T cell receptor (beta chain) was carried out in a study of blood T cell repertoires in COVID-19. Turning to the study itself: Sources were T cells, B-cell-depleted T cells, or PBMCs; the material itself was cDNA or gDNA.

Trimming at V came to 3 bases and at J to 1 base, leaving 11 bases not matched to a gene. The CDR3 is 17 residues long. Germline CDR1 SGHDT, CDR2 YYEEEE. This clone appeared a few times. Original handling: Reference gene primer amplification gave estimated nucleated cell counts. Assay used: immunoSEQ multiplex PCR; TCRdb lists only in-frame clones, some missing. From that table come the V and J calls and clone size; the DNA was used to work out D and trimming. This sample yields approximately 230,000 clones, of which more than 70% are seen a single time; approximately 6% belongs to the top ten. Those enrolled in Seattle joined during active infection and were followed longitudinally afterward.

This sequence originates from a woman aged 25 to 39 with COVID-19, enrolled during active disease. This chain uses TRBV5-6 with TRBJ1-1; 8 bases line up with TRBD1. Sample: peripheral blood. The CDR3 is CASSSGTGRFRNTEAFF. The CDR3 region has the DNA TGTGCCAGCAGCTCTGGGACAGGACGCTTTCGGAACACTGAAGCTTTCTTT.